This T cell receptor beta chain was captured in a study of beta chain features in type 1 diabetes (dated by TCRdb to 2017 to 2018). In terms of the full investigation: Patients and healthy donors did not differ in mean age, gender distribution, total cell number or subset yield. A total of around 100 million sorted cells were examined across all samples, and RNA yield correlated strongly with the number of cells per subset. In the study, TCRB repertoires of sorted circulating CD4+ T cell subsets from recently diagnosed type 1 diabetes patients were compared with those of matched healthy donors. Naive and central memory subsets were obtained from all 28 donors, but regulatory and stem cell-like memory subsets were isolated from only 8 patients and about 8 healthy donors. What the authors observed across the whole study: Naive, central memory and regulatory TCRB repertoires appeared more similar among patients than among healthy donors. At VDJ recombination sites, patients with type 1 diabetes made fewer insertions and deleted more nucleotides, a pattern implying thymic rearrangement abnormalities. In all four CD4+ subsets, TCRB CDR3 length was moderately but significantly shorter in type 1 diabetes patients. Because cDNA was sequenced instead of genomic DNA, activated cells with high expression could be over-represented, although the groups did not differ in activation or CD3 levels. HLA sub-analyses involved small numbers of individuals, so any influence of HLA type on TCRB rearrangement remained unresolved. PCR may preferentially amplify shorter templates, but because patient and control samples were amplified and corrected together, any resulting skew would affect both groups equally.

The CDR3 spans 15 residues, from the cysteine through the phenylalanine. CDR3 DNA is the only sequence kept; it has 45 bases, read in frame from the first base. Reading the germline V gene (reference sequence) gives CDR1 MNHEY and CDR2 SMNVEV. V is cut by 0 bases and J by 2 bases, and the space between the germline ends is 10 bases. The entire amount of isolated RNA was reverse transcribed using the High Capacity cDNA Reverse Transcription Kit, so the sequenced TCRB transcripts were expressed ones. Deep immunoSEQ sequencing was applied to naive, central memory and regulatory T cell samples, giving an average of around 3.8 million total reads per sample. Sorted cells were lysed in RLT buffer and RNA was extracted with DNase-treated RNeasy Micro or Mini kits, depending on cell number. To prevent cross-contamination, every cell subset was processed on its own, while patient and healthy donor samples were processed together. The immunoSEQ multiplex PCR was used to amplify TCRB sequences from cDNA, yielding 87-bp fragments that span the CDR3 region. Amplicons were sequenced on the Illumina HiSeq platform. The published analysis was carried out like this. PCR bias was corrected computationally using synthetic template baselines, and reads within Hamming distance 2 were collapsed, with unmergeable singletons discarded. By aligning reads against IMGT, V, D and J genes, CDR3 length, and insertions or deletions at six rearrangement sites were assigned. Clonotype counts were normalized to sorted cell number within each subset before computing true diversity and Gini coefficients with the tcR R package. The overlap coefficient, calculated on TCRB nucleotide sequences, was used to measure repertoire sharing. Out-of-frame TCRB sequences from naive cells were analyzed as a proxy for the pre-selection repertoire. The table comes from immuneACCESS by way of TCRdb, which keeps in-frame sequences with V and J called. Part of the clones is missing from these tables; in studies checked, under half for an unresolved V gene and the rest for unknown reasons. The V and J calls and the clone size are those of that table, but D and trimming were determined from the DNA. The sample has about 620,000 clones on record, about 14% of them singletons. The top ten constitute about 0.097% of the sample.

Turning to this clone: This receptor's antigen is unknown. Within one base of it there is no much larger clone, and no base qualities were kept.

From each donor, a single peripheral blood sample of around 120 mL on average was drawn into heparinised tubes. A BD FACSAria II was used to sort naive, central memory, regulatory and stem cell-like memory CD4+ T cells with a panel that included CD45RO, CCR7, CD25, CD127, CD95 and CD27. Purity was above 95% for every sorted population. Right away, PBMCs were isolated by Lymphoprep density gradient centrifugation and were stained directly, with no culture step. So that batch effects would be minimized, each experiment stained and sorted samples in pairs, pairing one healthy donor with one patient. The V and J segments used are TRBV27 and TRBJ1-2, with the identity of the D gene unclear. The receptor was isolated from a man aged 18-30 years in good health. Source material: naive CD4+ T cells from blood. The cell subset or site label, as the study defines it: true naive CD4+ T cells. The nucleotides are TGTGCCAGCAGTTTATCGATGAAAGGCAACTATGGCTACACCTTC. Translated, this is CASSLSMKGNYGYTF.